This TCR beta chain was profiled in a study of T cells after yellow fever vaccination (dated by TCRdb to about 2019). For the study in its entirety: The SMART-Seq v4 Ultra Low Input RNA kit was used to prepare libraries from fractions with low cell numbers. Two healthy male donors, one aged 18 to 30 and one aged 30 to 39 years, were included in the cohort. Bulk TCR alpha and beta repertoires were sequenced longitudinally to track T-cell clones before and after primary and booster YFV17D yellow fever vaccination. Blood samples were taken at several timepoints before and after primary and secondary immunization, and bulk PBMC replicates and cell subsets were isolated. On the study overall, not on this receptor specifically: Compared with the primary T-cell response, the secondary T-cell response was weaker but faster, peaking on day 5 rather than day 15. After the booster, most clones that had expanded after primary vaccination were detected again (about 97% of CD4 and more than 85% of CD8), suggesting broad maintenance of memory. Only a couple of donors were included in the study, so the extent to which the findings can be generalized is limited. FACS-sorted repertoires could contain abundant contaminating clonotypes from the bulk population, so computational filtering was required. A small fraction of clonotypes showed up in both the CD4 and CD8 compartments, probably as a result of convergent recombination.

Instrument used: Illumina NovaSeq 6000. TCR cDNA was synthesized by 5'RACE template switching, through which a universal primer site and unique molecular identifiers were introduced. Priming of cDNA synthesis was performed from both the TCR alpha and TCR beta constant segments. Two PCR steps were used to amplify libraries, with sample barcodes and sequencing adapters being added in the second step. Libraries were sequenced on Illumina HiSeq 2500 (2x100 bp) or NovaSeq (2x150 bp). The authors' analysis ran thus. MIGEC handled demultiplexing of reads and collapsing into UMI consensus sequences, while MiXCR performed V(D)J alignment. Vaccine-responding clonotypes were defined with edgeR using replicate PBMC samples, requiring FDR below 0.01 and a log2 fold change above 5 up to day 15. Each bulk clonotype received a CD4 or CD8 identity based on whether the sequenced CD4 or CD8 repertoire contained that clonotype at higher abundance. TCRdb reanalyzed the raw reads on its own, using fastp at Q25 for trimming and MiXCR for clone calling, and kept in-frame beta chains. Identical CDR3 protein sequences are pooled into one entry, listed with their most common genes and DNA. The V and J calls, along with clone size, are taken from TCRdb and not from the paper's own processing. The sample includes a few hundred thousand distinct CDR3 sequences, with approximately 4.5% observed a single time. The biggest ten clones account for roughly a fifth of the sample.

Interpreted using the paper, the treatment or condition label stands for: live attenuated yellow fever vaccine strain. At each blood-draw timepoint, two biological replicates of bulk PBMCs were obtained. PBMCs were isolated from peripheral blood using a standard Ficoll-Paque protocol. TriZol was used to extract RNA from bulk PBMCs, CD4 and CD8 fractions, and dextramer-positive and dextramer-negative fractions. This clonotype was detected only a few times. Its target antigen remains unknown. No per-base quality is available; no much larger clone lies one base away. Cut back by 6 bases and 5 bases, the V and J ends lie 12 bases apart. From the cysteine through the phenylalanine, the CDR3 covers 13 amino acids. The CDR3 DNA has 39 bases and is translated from base 1. The germline V gene sets CDR1 to MNHEY and CDR2 to SVGAGI.

The V and J segments used are TRBV6-5 and TRBJ2-3, with TRBD2 tentatively as D gene (6 bases match). This specimen was PBMCs, taken 15 days after the yellow fever booster vaccination. This receptor was identified in a man aged 18 to 29 who received the YFV17D yellow fever vaccine. The CDR3 here reads CASRRGVEDTQYF. The nucleotide sequence reads as follows: TGTGCCAGCAGACGCGGGGTCGAAGATACGCAGTATTTT.